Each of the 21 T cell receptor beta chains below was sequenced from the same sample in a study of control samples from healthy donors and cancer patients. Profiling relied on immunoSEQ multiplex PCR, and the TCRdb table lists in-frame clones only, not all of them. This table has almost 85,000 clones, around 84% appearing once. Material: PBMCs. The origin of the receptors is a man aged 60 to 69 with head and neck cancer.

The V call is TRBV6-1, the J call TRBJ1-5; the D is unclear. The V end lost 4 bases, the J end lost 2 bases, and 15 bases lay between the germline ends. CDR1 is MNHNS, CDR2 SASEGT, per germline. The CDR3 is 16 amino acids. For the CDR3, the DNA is TGTGCCAGCAGTGTTTATACTGGGGTGGGCAATCAGCCCCAGCATTTT. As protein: CASSVYTGVGNQPQHF.

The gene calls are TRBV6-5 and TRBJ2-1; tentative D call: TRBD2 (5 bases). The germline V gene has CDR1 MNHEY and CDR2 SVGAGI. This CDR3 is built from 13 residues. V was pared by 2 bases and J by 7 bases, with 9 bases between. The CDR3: CASSYRPGNEQFF. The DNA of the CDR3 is TGTGCCAGCAGTTACCGGCCGGGGAATGAGCAGTTCTTC.

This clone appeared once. The CDR3 protein is CASSLATGTYNEQFF. CDR3 nucleotide sequence: TGCGCCAGCAGCTTGGCTACAGGGACCTACAATGAGCAGTTCTTC. V and J are TRBV5-1 and TRBJ2-1, with D maybe TRBD1 (6 bases). There are 15 residues in the CDR3. V was pared by 0 bases and J by 2 bases, with 9 bases between. The V gene's germline CDR1 is SGHRS and CDR2 YFSETQ.

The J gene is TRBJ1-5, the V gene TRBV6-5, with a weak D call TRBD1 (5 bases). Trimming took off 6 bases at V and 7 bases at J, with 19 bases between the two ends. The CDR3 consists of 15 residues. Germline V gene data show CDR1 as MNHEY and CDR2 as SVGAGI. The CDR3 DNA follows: TGTGCCAGCAGCCCCCCAGGGCGGAGGGAACAGCCCCAGCATTTT. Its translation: CASSPPGRREQPQHF.

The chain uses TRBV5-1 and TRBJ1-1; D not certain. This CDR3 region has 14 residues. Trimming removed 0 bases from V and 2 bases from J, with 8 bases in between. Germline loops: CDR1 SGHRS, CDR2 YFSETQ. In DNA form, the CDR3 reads TGCGCCAGCAGCTTGGGGCAGAGAAACACTGAAGCTTTCTTT. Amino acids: CASSLGQRNTEAFF.

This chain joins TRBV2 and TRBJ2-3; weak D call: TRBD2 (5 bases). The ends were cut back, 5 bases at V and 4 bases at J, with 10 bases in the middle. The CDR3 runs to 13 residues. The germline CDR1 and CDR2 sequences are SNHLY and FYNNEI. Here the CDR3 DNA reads TGTGCCAGCAGTCGAGACTACTCAGATACGCAGTATTTT. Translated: CASSRDYSDTQYF. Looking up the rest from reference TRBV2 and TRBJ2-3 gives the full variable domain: EPEVTQTPSHQVTQMGQEVILRCVPISNHLYFYWYRQILGQKVEFLVSFYNNEISEKSEIFDDQFSVERPDGSNFTLKIRSTKLEDSAMYFCASSRDYSDTQYFGPGTRLTVL.

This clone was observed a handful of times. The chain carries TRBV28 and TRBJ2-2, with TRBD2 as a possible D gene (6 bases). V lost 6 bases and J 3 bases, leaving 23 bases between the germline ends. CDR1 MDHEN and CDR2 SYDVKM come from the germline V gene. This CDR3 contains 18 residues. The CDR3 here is CASSQYGWGVSDTGELFF. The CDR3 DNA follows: TGTGCCAGCAGCCAATACGGTTGGGGGGTCAGTGACACCGGGGAGCTGTTTTTT. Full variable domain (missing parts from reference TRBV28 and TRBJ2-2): DVKVTQSSRYLVKRTGEKVFLECVQDMDHENMFWYRQDPGLGLRLIYFSYDVKMKEKGDIPEGYSVSREKKERFSLILESASTNQTSMYLCASSQYGWGVSDTGELFFGEGSRLTVL.

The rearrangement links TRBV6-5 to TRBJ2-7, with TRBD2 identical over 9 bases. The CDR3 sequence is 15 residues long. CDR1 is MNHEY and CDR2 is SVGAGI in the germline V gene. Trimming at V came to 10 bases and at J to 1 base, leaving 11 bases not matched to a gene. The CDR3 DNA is TGTGCCACAAACCTGGGCGGGAGGGGTTCCTACGAGCAGTACTTC. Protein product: CATNLGGRGSYEQYF.

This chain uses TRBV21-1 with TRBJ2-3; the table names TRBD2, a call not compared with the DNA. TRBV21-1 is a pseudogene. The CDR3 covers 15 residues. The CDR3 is CASSNLAVSTDTQYF. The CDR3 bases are TGTGCCAGCAGCAACCTGGCGGTTAGCACAGATACGCAGTATTTT.

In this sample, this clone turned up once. CDR3 amino acids: CASSSPDTEAFF. Written as DNA, the CDR3 is TGTGCCAGCAGCTCCCCGGACACTGAAGCTTTCTTT. The genes are TRBV7-6 and TRBJ1-1; D is ambiguous. In germline, CDR1 is SGHVS, CDR2 FNYEAQ. The V end lost 4 bases, the J end lost 3 bases, and 6 bases lay between the germline ends. The CDR3 totals 12 residues.

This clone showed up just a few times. The CDR3 nucleotides read TGTGCCAGTAGTATATTTCACCCAGCCTACGAGCAGTACTTC. Translating gives CASSIFHPAYEQYF. The chain is built from TRBV19 and TRBJ2-7; D gene ambiguous. The V and J ends lost 2 bases and 2 bases respectively, with 10 bases between them. Looked up from germline, CDR1 is LNHDA and CDR2 is SQIVND (reference sequence). The CDR3 is made up of 14 amino acids.

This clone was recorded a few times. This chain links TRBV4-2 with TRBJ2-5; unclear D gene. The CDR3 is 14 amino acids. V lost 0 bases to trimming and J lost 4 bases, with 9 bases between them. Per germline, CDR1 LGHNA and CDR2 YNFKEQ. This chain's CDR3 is CASSQERARETQYF. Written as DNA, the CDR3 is TGTGCCAGCAGCCAAGAACGGGCTAGAGAGACCCAGTACTTC.

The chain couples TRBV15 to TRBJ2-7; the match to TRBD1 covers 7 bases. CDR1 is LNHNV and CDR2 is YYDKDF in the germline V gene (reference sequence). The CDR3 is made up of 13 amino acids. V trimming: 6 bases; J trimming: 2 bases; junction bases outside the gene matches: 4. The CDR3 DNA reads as TGTGCCACCAGTTGGACAGGAACCTACGAGCAGTACTTC. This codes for CATSWTGTYEQYF.

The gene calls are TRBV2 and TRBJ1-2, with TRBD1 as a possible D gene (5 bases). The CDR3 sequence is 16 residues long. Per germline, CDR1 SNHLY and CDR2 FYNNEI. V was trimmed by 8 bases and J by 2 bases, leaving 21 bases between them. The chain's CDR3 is CASEPSGLSLNYGYTF. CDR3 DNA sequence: TGTGCCAGCGAACCGTCGGGGCTATCCCTAAACTATGGCTACACCTTC.

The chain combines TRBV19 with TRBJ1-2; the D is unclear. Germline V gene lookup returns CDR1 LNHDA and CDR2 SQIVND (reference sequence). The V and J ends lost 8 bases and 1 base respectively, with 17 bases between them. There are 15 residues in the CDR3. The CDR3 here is CASQPRPNLNYGYTF. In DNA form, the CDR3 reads TGTGCCAGTCAACCAAGGCCGAATCTTAACTATGGCTACACCTTC.

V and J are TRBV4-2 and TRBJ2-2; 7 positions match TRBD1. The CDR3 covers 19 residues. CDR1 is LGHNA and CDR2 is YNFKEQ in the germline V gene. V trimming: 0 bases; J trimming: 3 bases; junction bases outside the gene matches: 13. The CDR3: CASSQDRAGGSRDTGELFF. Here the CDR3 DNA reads TGTGCCAGCAGCCAAGATCGGGCAGGGGGTTCGAGGGACACCGGGGAGCTGTTTTTT.

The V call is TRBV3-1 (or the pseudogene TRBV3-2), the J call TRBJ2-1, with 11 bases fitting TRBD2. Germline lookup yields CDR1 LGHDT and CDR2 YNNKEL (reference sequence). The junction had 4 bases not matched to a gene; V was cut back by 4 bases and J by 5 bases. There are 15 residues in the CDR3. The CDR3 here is CASSPDSGRDNEQFF. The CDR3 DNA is TGTGCCAGCAGCCCCGATAGCGGGAGGGACAATGAGCAGTTCTTC.

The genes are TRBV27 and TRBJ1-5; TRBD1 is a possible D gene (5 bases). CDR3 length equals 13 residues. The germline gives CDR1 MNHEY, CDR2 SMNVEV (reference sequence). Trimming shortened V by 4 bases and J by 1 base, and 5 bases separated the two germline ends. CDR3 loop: CASSWDSNQPQHF. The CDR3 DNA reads TGTGCCAGCAGTTGGGACAGCAATCAGCCCCAGCATTTT.

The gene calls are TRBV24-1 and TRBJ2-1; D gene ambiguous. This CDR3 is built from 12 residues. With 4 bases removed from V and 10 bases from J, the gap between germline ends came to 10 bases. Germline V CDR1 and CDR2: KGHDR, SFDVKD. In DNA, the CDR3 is TGTGCCACCAGTGACAACCTGCGCGAGCAGTTCTTC. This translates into CATSDNLREQFF.

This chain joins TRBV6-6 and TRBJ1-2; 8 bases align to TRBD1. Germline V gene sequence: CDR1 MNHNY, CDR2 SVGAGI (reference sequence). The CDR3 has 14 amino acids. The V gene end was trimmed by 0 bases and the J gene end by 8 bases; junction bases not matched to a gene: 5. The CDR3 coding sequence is TGTGCCAGCAGTTACTCGGACAGGGCGGGAGGCTACACCTTC. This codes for CASSYSDRAGGYTF.

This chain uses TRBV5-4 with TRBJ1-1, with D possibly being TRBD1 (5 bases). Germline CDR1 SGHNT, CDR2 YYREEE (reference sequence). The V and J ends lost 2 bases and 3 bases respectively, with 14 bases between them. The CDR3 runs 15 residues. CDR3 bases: TGTGCCAGCAGCTTTATGGGGGGGAGGGACACTGAAGCTTTCTTT. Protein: CASSFMGGRDTEAFF. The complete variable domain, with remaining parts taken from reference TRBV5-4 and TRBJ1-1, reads ETGVTQSPTHLIKTRGQQVTLRCSSQSGHNTVSWYQQALGQGPQFIFQYYREEENGRGNFPPRFSGLQFPNYSSELNVNALELDDSALYLCASSFMGGRDTEAFFGQGTRLTVV.